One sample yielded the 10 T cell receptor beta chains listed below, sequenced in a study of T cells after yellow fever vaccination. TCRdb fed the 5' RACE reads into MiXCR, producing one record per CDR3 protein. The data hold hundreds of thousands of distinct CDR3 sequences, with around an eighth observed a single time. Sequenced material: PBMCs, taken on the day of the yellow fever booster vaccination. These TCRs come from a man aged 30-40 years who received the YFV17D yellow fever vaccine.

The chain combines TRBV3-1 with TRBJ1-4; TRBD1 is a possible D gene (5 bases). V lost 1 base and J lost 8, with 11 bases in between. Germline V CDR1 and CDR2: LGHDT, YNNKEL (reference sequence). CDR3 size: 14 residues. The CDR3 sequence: CASSQAGRLEKLFF. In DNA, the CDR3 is TGTGCCAGCAGCCAAGCGGGACGGCTCGAAAAACTGTTTTTT.

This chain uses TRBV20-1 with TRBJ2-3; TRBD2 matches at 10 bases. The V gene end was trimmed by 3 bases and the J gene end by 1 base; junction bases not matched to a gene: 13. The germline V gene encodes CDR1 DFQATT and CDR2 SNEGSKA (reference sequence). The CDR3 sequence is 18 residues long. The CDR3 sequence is CSASYFSGRLGGTDTQYF. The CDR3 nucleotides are TGCAGTGCTAGTTATTTTAGCGGGAGGTTGGGAGGCACAGATACGCAGTATTTT.

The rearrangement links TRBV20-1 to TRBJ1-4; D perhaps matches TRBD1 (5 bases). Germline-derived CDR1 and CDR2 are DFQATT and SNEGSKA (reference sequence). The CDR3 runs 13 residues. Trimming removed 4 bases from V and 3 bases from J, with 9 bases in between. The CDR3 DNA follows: TGCAGTGCTACAGTGGGGCCTAATGAAAAACTGTTTTTT. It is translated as CSATVGPNEKLFF.

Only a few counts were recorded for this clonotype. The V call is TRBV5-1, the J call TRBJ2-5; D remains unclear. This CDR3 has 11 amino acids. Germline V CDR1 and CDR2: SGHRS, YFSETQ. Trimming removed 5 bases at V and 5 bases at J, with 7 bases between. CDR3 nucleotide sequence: TGCGCCAGCAGTCACACGGAGACCCAGTACTTC. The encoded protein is CASSHTETQYF.

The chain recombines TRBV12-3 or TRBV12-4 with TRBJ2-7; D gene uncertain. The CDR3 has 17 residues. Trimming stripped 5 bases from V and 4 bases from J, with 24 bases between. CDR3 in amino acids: CASSPQVVGRLQYEQYF. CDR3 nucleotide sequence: TGTGCCAGCAGTCCCCAAGTAGTGGGCAGGTTACAGTACGAGCAGTACTTC.

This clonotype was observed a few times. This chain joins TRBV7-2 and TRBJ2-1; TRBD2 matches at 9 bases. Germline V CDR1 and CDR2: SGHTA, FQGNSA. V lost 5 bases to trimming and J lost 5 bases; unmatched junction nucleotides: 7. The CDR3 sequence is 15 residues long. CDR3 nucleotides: TGTGCCAGCAGCCTCGCTGGCGGGGGGGACAATGAGCAGTTCTTC. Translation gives CASSLAGGGDNEQFF. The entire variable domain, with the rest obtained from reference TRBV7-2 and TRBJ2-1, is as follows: GAGVSQSPSNKVTEKGKDVELRCDPISGHTALYWYRQSLGQGLEFLIYFQGNSAPDKSGLPSDRFSAERTGGSVSTLTIQRTQQEDSAVYLCASSLAGGGDNEQFFGPGTRLTVL.

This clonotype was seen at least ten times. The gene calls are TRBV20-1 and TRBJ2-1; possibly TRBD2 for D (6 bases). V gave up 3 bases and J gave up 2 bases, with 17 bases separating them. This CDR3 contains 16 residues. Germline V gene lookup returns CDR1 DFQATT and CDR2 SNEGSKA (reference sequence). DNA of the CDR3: TGCAGTGCTAGGGCCCGTTGGGGGAGGACCTACAATGAGCAGTTCTTC. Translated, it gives CSARARWGRTYNEQFF.

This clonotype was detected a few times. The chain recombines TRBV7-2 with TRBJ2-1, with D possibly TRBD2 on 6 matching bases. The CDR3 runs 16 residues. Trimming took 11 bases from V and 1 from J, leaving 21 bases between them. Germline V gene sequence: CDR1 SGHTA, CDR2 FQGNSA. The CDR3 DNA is TGTGCCGATGGGGTTAGCGGCCTCCTTTCCTACAATGAGCAGTTCTTC. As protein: CADGVSGLLSYNEQFF.

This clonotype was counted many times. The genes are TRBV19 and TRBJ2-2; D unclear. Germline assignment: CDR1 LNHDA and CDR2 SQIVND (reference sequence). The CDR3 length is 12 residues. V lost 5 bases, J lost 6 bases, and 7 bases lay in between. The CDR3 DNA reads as TGTGCCAGTAGTCCCTGGGCCGGGGAGCTGTTTTTT. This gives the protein CASSPWAGELFF.

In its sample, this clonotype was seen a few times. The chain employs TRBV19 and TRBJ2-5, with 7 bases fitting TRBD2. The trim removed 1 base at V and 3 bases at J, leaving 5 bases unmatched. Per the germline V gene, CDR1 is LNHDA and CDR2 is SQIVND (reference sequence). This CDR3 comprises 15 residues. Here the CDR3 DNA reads TGTGCCAGTAGTATAGGAGGAAGCGGGAAAGAGACCCAGTACTTC. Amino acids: CASSIGGSGKETQYF.